A selection of T cell receptor beta chains follows, all from one sample in a study of T cell changes during pregnancy in multiple sclerosis. Some clones are missing from TCRdb's copy, which holds only in-frame ones; the method was immunoSEQ multiplex PCR. The data show 65,000 to 90,000 clones, with 91% seen just once and roughly 4% held by the top ten. The sample here was PBMCs, taken in the first trimester of pregnancy. These receptors were obtained from a female donor in good health, serving as a control in a pregnancy study. Some clones in this sample may be carry-over from other donors' samples. Each CDR3 is given with its conserved first and last residue. D genes are given only for firm matches. Size is stated for part of the rows, as once, few or many counts, or as a class when the clone is expanded.

size	D	V	J	CDR3	DNA
-	-	TRBV11-1	TRBJ1-6	CASSPRHRNNSPLHF	TGTGCCAGCAGCCCTCGACACCGAAATAATTCACCCCTCCACTTT
-	TRBD1	TRBV11-1	TRBJ1-6	CASSQTGNDSPLHF	TGTGCCAGCAGCCAGACAGGGAACGATTCACCCCTCCACTTT
-	-	TRBV19	TRBJ1-4	CASSMPGREEKLFF	TGTGCCAGTAGTATGCCCGGGAGAGAGGAAAAACTGTTTTTT
-	-	TRBV19	TRBJ2-1	CASSIAPARPYNEQFF	TGTGCCAGTAGTATAGCCCCAGCGCGCCCCTACAATGAGCAGTTCTTC
-	-	TRBV29-1	TRBJ2-1	CSVEVTGQSENEQFF	TGCAGCGTTGAGGTTACAGGGCAGAGTGAGAATGAGCAGTTCTTC
few	TRBD1	TRBV19	TRBJ1-2	CASGTGNYGYTF	TGTGCCAGTGGGACAGGGAACTATGGCTACACCTTC
-	TRBD1	TRBV28	TRBJ1-4	CASSQAMGQLNEKLFF	TGTGCCAGCAGTCAGGCCATGGGACAGTTAAATGAAAAACTGTTTTTT
once	-	TRBV6-1	TRBJ1-2	CASSDRGDYGYTF	TGTGCCAGCAGTGACAGGGGTGACTATGGCTACACCTTC
-	TRBD1	TRBV27	TRBJ2-7	CASTPDRGGYEQYF	TGTGCCAGCACCCCGGACAGGGGCGGCTACGAGCAGTACTTC
many	-	TRBV7-9	TRBJ1-5	CASSLGAGEDNQPQHF	TGTGCCAGCAGCTTAGGGGCAGGGGAAGACAATCAGCCCCAGCATTTT
-	TRBD2	TRBV7-9	TRBJ2-3	CASSRTSEVTDTQYF	TGTGCCAGCAGCCGTACTAGCGAGGTAACAGATACGCAGTATTTT
-	-	TRBV29-1	TRBJ2-1	CSVVRGSEQFF	TGCAGCGTTGTCAGGGGAAGTGAGCAGTTCTTC
few	-	TRBV28	TRBJ1-2	CASSFGGDGYTF	TGTGCCAGCAGTTTCGGGGGGGATGGCTACACCTTC
medium-sized	-	TRBV7-9	TRBJ1-1	CASSSSLRGGGTEAFF	TGTGCCAGCAGCTCGTCCCTCAGGGGTGGAGGCACTGAAGCTTTCTTT
-	TRBD1	TRBV5-1	TRBJ1-3	CASSTNTGGGNTIYF	TGCGCCAGCAGCACCAACACAGGGGGCGGAAACACCATATATTTT
-	TRBD1	TRBV10-3	TRBJ1-1	CATGQGRTEAFF	TGTGCCACAGGACAGGGGCGAACTGAAGCTTTCTTT
-	-	TRBV21-1	TRBJ1-2	CASSKGIGETASMGYTF	TGTGCCAGCAGCAAGGGTATCGGGGAGACGGCGAGTATGGGCTACACCTTC
-	TRBD2	TRBV5-4	TRBJ2-2	CASSNSGSNTGELFF	TGTGCCAGCAGCAATAGCGGGAGTAACACCGGGGAGCTGTTTTTT
-	-	TRBV7-9	TRBJ1-2	CASSLDVIYGYTF	TGTGCCAGCAGCTTAGATGTAATCTATGGCTACACCTTC
-	TRBD2	TRBV25-1	TRBJ2-5	CASSESGLAGAETQYF	TGTGCCAGCAGTGAATCGGGACTAGCGGGGGCTGAGACCCAGTACTTC
-	TRBD1	TRBV6-5	TRBJ2-7	CASRASGTVSYEQYF	TGTGCCAGCAGGGCCTCCGGGACAGTCTCCTACGAGCAGTACTTC
-	-	TRBV2	TRBJ2-3	CASSDGADTDTQYF	TGTGCCAGCAGTGACGGAGCGGACACAGATACGCAGTATTTT
-	-	TRBV5-1	TRBJ1-6	CASSWTLDRNSPLHF	TGCGCCAGCAGCTGGACCCTTGACAGAAATTCACCCCTCCACTTT
-	TRBD2	TRBV9	TRBJ2-7	CASSSAGGPGNLTYEQYF	TGTGCCAGCAGTTCAGCGGGGGGGCCGGGTAATCTCACCTACGAGCAGTACTTC
-	-	TRBV5-1	TRBJ1-1	CASSRQGNTEAFF	TGCGCCAGCTCGAGGCAGGGGAACACTGAAGCTTTCTTT
-	-	TRBV5-6	TRBJ2-7	CASSASSYEQYF	TGTGCCAGCAGCGCGAGCTCCTACGAGCAGTACTTC
-	TRBD2	TRBV9	TRBJ2-2	CASSVGGRATGELFF	TGTGCCAGCAGCGTAGGAGGGAGGGCGACCGGGGAGCTGTTTTTT
-	-	TRBV13	TRBJ2-5	CASSSPRGTGETQYF	TGTGCCAGCAGCTCCCCCAGGGGGACTGGAGAGACCCAGTACTTC
-	-	TRBV28	TRBJ2-5	CASSPPWTEETQYF	TGTGCCAGCAGTCCCCCCTGGACTGAAGAGACCCAGTACTTC
-	TRBD1	TRBV6-5	TRBJ2-7	CASSRRGQGTHEQYF	TGTGCCAGCAGTCGGCGGGGACAGGGAACCCACGAGCAGTACTTC
-	TRBD2	TRBV19	TRBJ2-7	CASSAGLAGGEVAYEQYF	TGTGCCAGTAGTGCGGGACTAGCGGGAGGGGAAGTCGCCTACGAGCAGTACTTC
-	-	TRBV10-3	TRBJ2-7	CAISEPNKGPSYEQYF	TGTGCCATCAGTGAGCCGAATAAGGGGCCCTCCTACGAGCAGTACTTC
few	TRBD1	TRBV5-1	TRBJ1-2	CASSSTGTGNYGYTF	TGCGCCAGCAGCTCCACCGGGACAGGCAACTATGGCTACACCTTC
-	-	TRBV5-4	TRBJ1-6	CASTAGGVTRNSPLHF	TGTGCCAGCACCGCGGGGGGAGTAACACGGAATTCACCCCTCCACTTT
-	-	TRBV4-2	TRBJ1-4	CASSQDSLGGANEKLFF	TGTGCCAGCAGCCAAGATTCATTGGGGGGGGCTAATGAAAAACTGTTTTTT